This is a list of T cell receptor beta chains from one sample in a study of early T cells in non-severe SARS-CoV-2 infection. TCRdb reanalysed the 5' RACE reads using MiXCR and keeps one entry per CDR3 protein. The data show more than 25,000 distinct CDR3 sequences, approximately 5% seen once. Sequences were obtained from whole blood. The source of these receptors is an adult who was a healthcare worker with PCR-confirmed SARS-CoV-2 infection or an uninfected control (not recorded which). CDR3s include the opening cysteine and the closing phenylalanine or tryptophan. D genes are given only for firm matches. For some rows the clone size is stated as once, few or many, or as a class when expanded; others skip it.

clone size,V gene,J gene,D gene,CDR3 DNA,CDR3 protein
NA,TRBV7-2,TRBJ1-6,NA,TGTGCCAGCAGCTTAGGAGGTGACAGCGGCTCACCCCTCCACTTT,CASSLGGDSGSPLHF
medium-sized,TRBV7-9,TRBJ1-2,NA,TGTGCCAGCAGCTTAAACGGTCCCGGCTACACCTTC,CASSLNGPGYTF
NA,TRBV3-1,TRBJ2-7,NA,TGTGCCAGCAGCCCAAACACAGGGGTCCAGGGAGGCGAGCAGTACTTC,CASSPNTGVQGGEQYF
many,TRBV7-9,TRBJ2-1,TRBD2,TGTGCCAGCAGCTTAGCACGCGGGGAGGGGAATGAGCAGTTCTTC,CASSLARGEGNEQFF
many,TRBV9,TRBJ1-3,NA,TGTGCCAGCAGCGTAGCAAGAACTGGAAACACCATATATTTT,CASSVARTGNTIYF
few,TRBV18,TRBJ1-3,NA,TGTGCCAGCTCATCACTCACCCGCCCCTCTGGAAACACCATATATTTT,CASSSLTRPSGNTIYF
many,TRBV14,TRBJ2-1,NA,TGTGCCAGCAGCCAAGTTGTTACTAACCTCTCCTACAATGAGCAGTTCTTC,CASSQVVTNLSYNEQFF
many,TRBV28,TRBJ2-7,NA,TGTGCCAGCAGTACGGGACACGGCTACGAGCAGTACTTC,CASSTGHGYEQYF
few,TRBV12-3/TRBV12-4,TRBJ2-1,TRBD2,TGTGCCAGCAGTCCTAGCGGGGGTACCTACAATGAGCAGTTCTTC,CASSPSGGTYNEQFF
many,TRBV20-1,TRBJ2-5,NA,TGCAGTGCTAGGGCTAGACTGGAAGAGACCCAGTACTTC,CSARARLEETQYF
many,TRBV12-3/TRBV12-4,TRBJ1-5,NA,TGTGCCAGCAGTTTTAGGGGAAGGGGGTATAGCAATCAGCCCCAGCATTTT,CASSFRGRGYSNQPQHF
many,TRBV5-1,TRBJ2-5,NA,TGCGCCAGCAGCGCACCGGGACACCCGGGGGAGACCCAGTACTTC,CASSAPGHPGETQYF
many,TRBV7-6,TRBJ1-1,NA,TGTGCCAGCAGCTTAATGGCAGGAGCTGATGAAGCTTTCTTT,CASSLMAGADEAFF
many,TRBV2,TRBJ2-1,TRBD2,TGTGCCAGCAAAGGACTAGCGGGGAGGGATGAGCAGTTCTTC,CASKGLAGRDEQFF
many,TRBV3-1,TRBJ1-1,NA,TGTGCCAGCAGCCCTGGCCTGCGGGGAAGCGCTTTCTTT,CASSPGLRGSAFF
many,TRBV2,TRBJ2-7,TRBD2,TGTGCCAGCAGTCCCTCCCCAAGCGGGGGTCTCTCCTACGAGCAGTACTTC,CASSPSPSGGLSYEQYF
many,TRBV12-3/TRBV12-4,TRBJ2-2,NA,TGTGCCAGCAGTCCAGGGTCGAACACCGGGGAGCTGTTTTTT,CASSPGSNTGELFF
many,TRBV24-1,TRBJ2-3,TRBD1,TGTGCCACCAGTGACTCGAGGACAGGGACGGATACGCAGTATTTT,CATSDSRTGTDTQYF
few,TRBV10-3,TRBJ2-5,NA,TGTGCCATCAGTGTGGCAGGGACACGCCAAGAGACCCAGTACTTC,CAISVAGTRQETQYF
NA,TRBV4-2,TRBJ2-1,NA,TGTGCCAGCAGCCAAGCAGGACTACCAAGCAATGAGCAGTTCTTC,CASSQAGLPSNEQFF
many,TRBV12-3/TRBV12-4,TRBJ1-3,NA,TGTGCCAGCAGTTTACAGAGATCTGGAAACACCATATATTTT,CASSLQRSGNTIYF
many,TRBV18,TRBJ2-7,NA,TGTGCCAGCTCACCCGGGCCTTCCTACGAGCAGTACTTC,CASSPGPSYEQYF
many,TRBV25-1,TRBJ2-3,NA,TGTGCCAGCAGTGCCAGGTTAAGCACAGATACGCAGTATTTT,CASSARLSTDTQYF
few,TRBV2,TRBJ2-3,NA,TGTGCCAGCAGGGCCTGGGGAGCCCCAGATACGCAGTATTTT,CASRAWGAPDTQYF
few,TRBV5-1,TRBJ2-2,NA,TGCGCCAGCATGCCAGGGGGGGACACCGGGGAGCTGTTTTTT,CASMPGGDTGELFF
many,TRBV7-2,TRBJ2-3,NA,TGTGCCAGCAGGGAGAACACAGATACGCAGTATTTT,CASRENTDTQYF
NA,TRBV29-1,TRBJ1-2,TRBD1,TGCAGCGTTACTACAGGGGGCGGCTACACCTTC,CSVTTGGGYTF
many,TRBV30,TRBJ1-2,NA,TGTGCCTGGAGTGGCACCCCCGGCTTAGGCTACACCTTC,CAWSGTPGLGYTF
few,TRBV7-9,TRBJ1-1,NA,TGTGCCAGCAGCTTAGGGGATGCTGAAGCTTTCTTT,CASSLGDAEAFF
NA,TRBV3-1,TRBJ2-2,NA,TGTGCCAGCTCTAGGACAGGAGGGACCGGGGAGCTGTTTTTT,CASSRTGGTGELFF
many,TRBV7-9,TRBJ2-7,TRBD1,TGTGCCAGCAGCTTAGTAGAGACAGGGGATTACGAGCAGTACTTC,CASSLVETGDYEQYF
many,TRBV20-1,TRBJ2-5,TRBD2,TGCAGTGCTAGTAAAGGGACTAGCGGGGAAGAGACCCAGTACTTC,CSASKGTSGEETQYF
many,TRBV7-2,TRBJ2-5,NA,TGTGCCAGCAGCTCTAAAGAGACCCAGTACTTC,CASSSKETQYF
NA,TRBV5-6,TRBJ2-2,TRBD1,TGTGCCAGCAGCAGCCGGGACAGGGTGGACACCGGGGAGCTGTTTTTT,CASSSRDRVDTGELFF
few,TRBV15,TRBJ2-7,NA,TGTGCCACCAGCAGAGGGGGACAAAGCGGGGCGTTCTACGAGCAGTACTTC,CATSRGGQSGAFYEQYF
many,TRBV19,TRBJ2-2,NA,TGTGCCTCCCAAAGAGGCTACACCGGGGAGCTGTTTTTT,CASQRGYTGELFF
many,TRBV25-1,TRBJ1-4,NA,TGTGCCAGCAGTGAACCCGGAGAGGGTGAAAAACTGTTTTTT,CASSEPGEGEKLFF
many,TRBV7-3,TRBJ2-1,TRBD2,TGTGCCAGCAGCCTATCGACTAGCGCGGATGAGCAGTTCTTC,CASSLSTSADEQFF
NA,TRBV5-4,TRBJ2-7,NA,TGTGCCAGCAGCTTGGCGGGGGAGTACTACGAGCAGTACTTC,CASSLAGEYYEQYF
few,TRBV7-9,TRBJ2-1,TRBD2,TGTGCCAGCGATTTGCGGGGGGGTCCGTACAATGAGCAGTTCTTC,CASDLRGGPYNEQFF
many,TRBV20-1,TRBJ2-7,NA,TGCAGTGCTAAGAGGGGGGACGTCGGAGACAGATTCTCCTACGAGCAGTACTTC,CSAKRGDVGDRFSYEQYF
many,TRBV11-3,TRBJ2-1,NA,TGTGCCAGCAGCTTGACGGGGCTCAATGAGCAGTTCTTC,CASSLTGLNEQFF